This T cell receptor beta chain appears in the sequencing data of a study of OX40 agonist ivuxolimab in advanced cancers. Study findings and constraints: Partial responders at 0.1-3.0 mg/kg showed near-lowest clonal expansion.

For this clone: The antigen is unknown.

Produced via immunoSEQ multiplex PCR; TCRdb's table is partial and in-frame only. The top ten hold roughly 20% of the sample, which has 34,000 or so clones, about four fifths seen once. CDR1 and CDR2 (germline): MNHEY, SMNVEV (reference sequence). This CDR3 has 15 amino acids. V lost 5 bases to trimming and J lost 0 bases, with 14 bases between them. Enrollment shut out patients with autoimmune disease history or systemic immunosuppression. Sequenced material: CD4+ or CD8+ T cells sorted from blood, taken in a trial of the OX40 agonist ivuxolimab. The TCR originated in an adult with an advanced solid tumor such as melanoma, head and neck, liver or kidney cancer. The chain recombines TRBV27 with TRBJ2-7; a possible D gene is TRBD2 (5 bases). Here the CDR3 reads CASSTLTGSSYEQYF. CDR3 bases: TGTGCCAGCAGTACCCTGACGGGGTCCTCCTACGAGCAGTACTTC.